These T cell receptor beta chains were read from a single sample in a study of blood T cells in healthy people across ages. MiXCR, applied by TCRdb to the 5' RACE reads, yields one record per CDR3 protein. In the table there are under 2,000,000 distinct CDR3 sequences, around half of which are singletons. The sample consisted of blood. The receptors derive from a woman between 35 and 50 years old in good health. The CDR3 runs from the conserved cysteine through the conserved F or W. A D gene is named only where the DNA matches it firmly. Size tells how often a clone was seen (once, few, many) or the class of an expanded clone, and some rows leave it out.

TRBV11-2,few,TRBD1,TRBJ2-4,TGTGCCAGCAGCTCCCGACAGGGGGTAAAAAACATTCAGTACTTC,CASSSRQGVKNIQYF
TRBV11-2,.,.,TRBJ2-1,TGTGCCAGCAGCGTGAGGACGGGCAATGAGCAGTTCTTC,CASSVRTGNEQFF
TRBV20-1,few,TRBD2,TRBJ2-1,TGCAGTGCTAGAGATTTGACCGGGGGGGGTTATGAGCAGTTCTTC,CSARDLTGGGYEQFF
TRBV4-1,.,.,TRBJ2-1,TGCGCCAGCAGCCAAGAACTAGCCAGCAACGATTACAATGAGCAGTTCTTC,CASSQELASNDYNEQFF
TRBV7-2,.,TRBD1,TRBJ2-3,TGTGCCAGCAGCTTATTTGGGACAGCAAACACAGATGCGCAGTATTTT,CASSLFGTANTDAQYF
TRBV20-1,.,.,TRBJ1-2,TGCAGTGCTAGTCCAGGAATGTATGGCTACACCTTC,CSASPGMYGYTF
TRBV6-5,few,TRBD1,TRBJ2-1,TGTGCCAGCAGCGCCGGGACAGGGGGAAAGAGTGAGCAGTTCTTC,CASSAGTGGKSEQFF
TRBV25-1,once,.,TRBJ2-3,TGTGCCAGCAGGGAGTTCCAGGGGCCAGATACGCAGTATTTT,CASREFQGPDTQYF
TRBV29-1,.,.,TRBJ1-2,TGCAGCGTTGAATTCTCAGGACAACTTTATGGCTACACCTTC,CSVEFSGQLYGYTF
TRBV20-1,.,.,TRBJ2-5,TGCAGTGCTAGCCTTAGACAATTACAAGAGACCCAGTACTTC,CSASLRQLQETQYF
TRBV27,.,TRBD2,TRBJ2-7,TGTGCCAGCGGATATACTAGCGGGGACGCCTACGAGCAGTACTTC,CASGYTSGDAYEQYF
TRBV29-1,few,TRBD2,TRBJ2-1,TGCAGCGTTGAAGCCAGAAGCGGGGGGATCTACAATGAGCAGTTCTTC,CSVEARSGGIYNEQFF
TRBV4-3,few,.,TRBJ1-2,TGCGCCAGCAGCCCCGTCACGAACTATGGCTACACCTTC,CASSPVTNYGYTF
TRBV20-1,.,.,TRBJ1-1,TGCAGTGCTACGGTTATCCTCATGAACACTGAAGCTTTCTTT,CSATVILMNTEAFF
TRBV4-3,.,TRBD1,TRBJ2-7,TGCGCCGGCAGCCGGGACAGGGGGCGAGTCTACGAGCAGTACTTC,CAGSRDRGRVYEQYF
TRBV5-5,few,.,TRBJ2-3,TGTGCCAGCAGCTTGGCCGGCGGCCGAACAAATACGCAGTATTTT,CASSLAGGRTNTQYF
TRBV24-1,.,TRBD1,TRBJ2-1,TGTGCCACCAGTGACACAGGGGTGAGGGAGACCCAGTTCTTC,CATSDTGVRETQFF
TRBV6-2/TRBV6-3,.,.,TRBJ2-2,TGTGCCAGCACCGCACGCCCGACGTGGGCCGGGGAGCTGTTTTTT,CASTARPTWAGELFF
TRBV15,.,TRBD1,TRBJ2-1,TGTGCCACCAGCAGTCCGGGACAGGTTAATGAGCAGTTCTTC,CATSSPGQVNEQFF
TRBV19,.,.,TRBJ1-5,TGTGCCAGTACACCCGCTGCAGCTAGCAATCAGCCCCAGCATTTT,CASTPAAASNQPQHF
TRBV4-3,.,.,TRBJ2-1,TGCGCCAGCAGCCAAGCTGGGCTCACCGTCAATGAGCAGTTCTTC,CASSQAGLTVNEQFF
TRBV27,.,.,TRBJ2-5,TGTGCCAGCAGTAGAGGACCGTTGAGGGAGACCCAGTACTTC,CASSRGPLRETQYF
TRBV6-2/TRBV6-3,.,.,TRBJ2-6,TGTGCCAGCAGTTACTCTGCCGACTCTGGGGCCAACGTCCTGACTTTC,CASSYSADSGANVLTF
TRBV11-1,few,TRBD2,TRBJ2-3,TGTGCCAGCAGCGTCCGTTTTCTCGCCGGGACTAGCGGGGGAGCTAACACAGATACGCAGTATTTT,CASSVRFLAGTSGGANTDTQYF
TRBV7-2,.,.,TRBJ2-5,TGTGCCAGCAGCTTAGGAGGGGGACAAGAAGAGACCCAGTACTTC,CASSLGGGQEETQYF
TRBV13,.,.,TRBJ2-5,TGTGCCAGCAGCTTAGTCGGTCTCACTGGTGAGCAGTACTTC,CASSLVGLTGEQYF
TRBV10-3,many,.,TRBJ1-1,TGTGCCATCAGTGAGTCAGTGGATCTCACTGAAGCTTTCTTT,CAISESVDLTEAFF
TRBV20-1,.,TRBD1,TRBJ2-7,TGCAGTGCTAGTAGGGACAGCCTCTTGAACGAGCAGTACTTC,CSASRDSLLNEQYF
TRBV6-5,.,TRBD1,TRBJ1-2,TGTGCCAGCAGACCCCCGGGACAGGGGTTTGGGGGCTACACCTTC,CASRPPGQGFGGYTF
TRBV20-1,.,.,TRBJ1-6,TGCAGTGCTAGAGATCCCGCCAGGGCGTCCCCTAATTCACCCCTCCACTTT,CSARDPARASPNSPLHF
TRBV7-2,.,.,TRBJ2-5,TGTGCCAGCAGCACATACATGGAGACCCAGTACTTC,CASSTYMETQYF
TRBV9,few,.,TRBJ1-6,TGTGCCAGCAGCGTAGTCGGGAAGGATTCACCCCTCCACTTT,CASSVVGKDSPLHF
TRBV20-1,.,TRBD1,TRBJ1-2,TGCAGTGCTAGAACAACCCAGGGGGCTTACTATGGCTACACCTTC,CSARTTQGAYYGYTF
TRBV11-3,.,.,TRBJ2-3,TGTGCCAGCAGCTTAGATCTTACGGACCAGGGGACGCAGTATTTT,CASSLDLTDQGTQYF
TRBV11-2,.,TRBD1,TRBJ1-6,TGTGCCAGCAGCTCGCGACAGGGGCAAGATAATTCACCCCTCCACTTT,CASSSRQGQDNSPLHF
TRBV20-1,once,.,TRBJ2-3,TGCAGTGCTAGGGGCGCGTCGGCAGATACGCAGTATTTT,CSARGASADTQYF
TRBV4-1,.,TRBD1,TRBJ1-2,TGCGCCAGCAGCCAAGGTGACAGGGCCGGGGGCTACACCTTC,CASSQGDRAGGYTF
TRBV7-9,.,.,TRBJ2-5,TGTGCCAGCAGCTTAGCGCTCGGAGGCCAGGCCTTGGGGACCCAGTACTTC,CASSLALGGQALGTQYF
TRBV5-1,few,.,TRBJ2-5,TGCGCCAGCAGCTCAACGGACAGCGAGACCCAGTACTTC,CASSSTDSETQYF
TRBV29-1,few,TRBD1,TRBJ2-1,TGCAGCGCCAGGGACAGGAGGGATTACAATGAGCAGTTCTTC,CSARDRRDYNEQFF